The 10 T cell receptor beta chains reported below all come from one sample, sequenced in a study of Ad26.COV2.S vaccination and SARS-CoV-2 variants. Sequencing was performed with immunoSEQ multiplex PCR; in TCRdb, only in-frame clones are kept and a portion is missing. The table lists about 350,000 clones, under 95% of them singletons. This sample comprised peripheral blood, obtained after recovery from COVID-19. The receptors were gathered from a human donor who had recovered from COVID-19.

The chain links TRBV5-1 to TRBJ1-1; D gene unclear. V was shortened by 4 bases and J by 8 bases, with 9 bases between the two germline ends. Germline assignment: CDR1 SGHRS and CDR2 YFSETQ. The CDR3 runs 11 residues. CDR3 in DNA: TGCGCCAGCAGCCCCGGGGTAGAAGCTTTCTTT. Its protein product is CASSPGVEAFF.

The V and J genes are TRBV29-1 and TRBJ2-6; 7 positions agree with TRBD1. There are 14 residues in the CDR3. Germline CDR1 is SQVTM and CDR2 is ANQGSEA. V gave up 5 bases and J gave up 12 bases; unmatched junction bases: 13. CDR3 loop: CSVYTGTATPVLTF. The CDR3 coding sequence is TGCAGCGTTTATACCGGGACAGCCACCCCCGTCCTGACTTTC.

The rearrangement uses TRBV5-1 and TRBJ2-7, with D tentatively TRBD2 (6 bases). The CDR3 consists of 14 residues. The V end was cut by 6 bases, the J end by 2 bases, with 15 bases between. Germline V gene lookup returns CDR1 SGHRS and CDR2 YFSETQ. For the CDR3, the DNA is TGCGCCAGCAACCTTAACGGGGGTACCTACGAGCAGTACTTC. This codes for CASNLNGGTYEQYF. The full variable domain, with the rest looked up from reference TRBV5-1 and TRBJ2-7, is KAGVTQTPRYLIKTRGQQVTLSCSPISGHRSVSWYQQTPGQGLQFLFEYFSETQRNKGNFPGRFSGRQFSNSRSEMNVSTLELGDSALYLCASNLNGGTYEQYFGPGTRLTVT.

V and J are TRBV7-2 and TRBJ2-2, with TRBD1 matching 10 bases. CDR1 SGHTA and CDR2 FQGNSA come from the germline V gene. CDR3 length: 15 residues. V was pared by 4 bases and J by 4 bases, with 3 bases of the junction left unmatched. The CDR3 DNA is TGTGCCAGCAGCTCCGGGACAGGGGTCACCGGGGAGCTGTTTTTT. Protein: CASSSGTGVTGELFF. Together with reference TRBV7-2 and TRBJ2-2, the CDR3 gives the full variable domain: GAGVSQSPSNKVTEKGKDVELRCDPISGHTALYWYRQSLGQGLEFLIYFQGNSAPDKSGLPSDRFSAERTGGSVSTLTIQRTQQEDSAVYLCASSSGTGVTGELFFGEGSRLTVL.

This clone was found a few times. V and J are TRBV6-1 and TRBJ2-7; TRBD1 matches 10 bases. With 3 bases clipped from V and 3 bases from J, the junction kept 5 bases outside the gene matches. Germline V lookup: CDR1 MNHNS, CDR2 SASEGT. This CDR3 contains 15 residues. The DNA for the CDR3 is TGTGCCAGCAGTGATGGGACAGGGGTTATCTACGAGCAGTACTTC. The encoded protein is CASSDGTGVIYEQYF.

The chain recombines TRBV4-1 with TRBJ1-1; D uncertain. Trimming cost V 6 bases and J 1 base, with 9 bases left between them. CDR1 and CDR2 (germline): MGHRA, YSYEKL. The CDR3 extends over 13 amino acids. The CDR3 bases are TGCGCCAGCAGGGGAGGTGCGAACACTGAAGCTTTCTTT. It yields the protein CASRGGANTEAFF.

The rearrangement uses TRBV19 and TRBJ1-2; 7 bases line up with TRBD1. Germline V gives CDR1 LNHDA, CDR2 SQIVND (reference sequence). The CDR3 consists of 14 residues. Trimming cost V 7 bases and J 4 bases; bases outside gene matches: 9. As DNA, the CDR3 is TGTGCCAGTACCCGGAGGGGGCGAGGCTATGGCTACACCTTC. Protein product: CASTRRGRGYGYTF. Together with reference TRBV19 and TRBJ1-2, the CDR3 gives the full variable domain: DGGITQSPKYLFRKEGQNVTLSCEQNLNHDAMYWYRQDPGQGLRLIYYSQIVNDFQKGDIAEGYSVSREKKESFPLTVTSAQKNPTAFYLCASTRRGRGYGYTFGSGTRLTVV.

The chain employs TRBV7-2 and TRBJ2-1; 9 bases align to TRBD1. V lost 3 bases, J lost 6 bases, and 6 bases stayed unmatched. Germline values: CDR1 SGHTA, CDR2 FQGNSA. The CDR3 spans 15 residues. The CDR3 spells CASSFVQGALNEQFF. CDR3 DNA: TGTGCCAGCAGCTTCGTACAGGGGGCGCTCAATGAGCAGTTCTTC.

The chain links TRBV7-8 to TRBJ2-2; D not resolved. Germline lookup yields CDR1 SGHVS and CDR2 FQNEAQ. V lost 5 bases and J 3 bases, leaving 13 bases between the germline ends. The CDR3 runs to 15 residues. The CDR3 protein is CASSVRSSYTGELFF. Written as DNA, the CDR3 is TGTGCCAGCAGCGTTCGATCCTCCTACACCGGGGAGCTGTTTTTT.

The rearrangement uses TRBV6-5 and TRBJ1-1; tentatively, D is TRBD1 (5 bases). This CDR3 is built from 12 residues. CDR1 is MNHEY and CDR2 is SVGAGI in the germline V gene. Trimming took off 5 bases at V and 7 bases at J, with 11 bases between the two ends. CDR3 region: CASSPPGGEAFF. In DNA, the CDR3 is TGTGCCAGCAGTCCACCGGGGGGTGAAGCTTTCTTT.